These 12 T cell receptor beta chains were all obtained from the same sample, sequenced in a study of blood T cell repertoires in COVID-19. The assay was immunoSEQ multiplex PCR, and TCRdb's table has in-frame clones only and misses some. The sample has 240,000 or so clones, roughly 89% seen once. The sequenced sample consisted of PBMCs or T cells enriched from blood (not recorded which). The receptors here all came from a man between 35 and 55 years old who had recovered from COVID-19.

This chain uses TRBV29-1 with TRBJ1-2; maybe TRBD1 (6 bases). Germline V gene sequence: CDR1 SQVTM, CDR2 ANQGSEA. The CDR3 consists of 11 residues. The CDR3 DNA reads as TGCAGTGAGGGGGAGGGCTATGGCTACACCTTC. Amino acids: CSEGEGYGYTF.

This rearrangement joins TRBV18 to TRBJ2-7; 7 nucleotides line up with TRBD2. Germline CDR1 reads KGHSH; CDR2 reads LQKENI. The CDR3 is 15 amino acids. V shed 0 bases and J 5 bases; nucleotides not matched to a gene: 7. CDR3 amino acids: CASSPPAGEGHEQYF. As DNA, the CDR3 is TGTGCCAGCTCACCACCGGCGGGGGAAGGCCACGAGCAGTACTTC.

The J gene is TRBJ2-4, the V gene TRBV4-1; 12 bases fit TRBD2. Germline-derived CDR1 and CDR2 are MGHRA and YSYEKL. The CDR3 has 16 amino acids. Germline trimming cut 4 bases from V and 12 bases from J; bases unmatched to any gene: 13. The CDR3 spells CASSLNTLAGGPDQYF. DNA for the CDR3: TGCGCCAGCAGCCTCAATACTCTAGCGGGAGGGCCTGATCAGTACTTC.

The rearrangement uses TRBV7-9 and TRBJ2-7; 12 nucleotides line up with TRBD1. J gave up 2 bases and V 7 bases, and 21 bases lay outside the gene matches. CDR3 length: 20 amino acids. Looked up from germline, CDR1 is SEHNR and CDR2 is FQNEAQ (reference sequence). CDR3 bases: TGTGCCAGCAACCAAGCGGGGACAGGGGGCTTCGGGCTACGGCCCTACGAGCAGTACTTC. This codes for CASNQAGTGGFGLRPYEQYF.

V usage is TRBV7-2 and J usage is TRBJ1-2; 7 positions agree with TRBD1. This CDR3 spans 13 amino acids. Germline values: CDR1 SGHTA, CDR2 FQGNSA. Unmatched junction bases numbered 3, after V lost 4 bases and J lost 4 bases. The CDR3 sequence is CASSSGQLYGYTF. CDR3 DNA: TGTGCCAGCAGCTCGGGACAGCTCTATGGCTACACCTTC.

This rearrangement joins TRBV30 to TRBJ1-1; 9 nucleotides agree with TRBD1. V trimming: 5 bases; J trimming: 7 bases; junction bases outside the gene matches: 5. CDR1 is GTSNPN, CDR2 SVGIG, per germline (reference sequence). The CDR3 totals 12 residues. The CDR3 DNA follows: TGTGCCTGGGGGACAGGGTTTGGTGAAGCTTTCTTT. Amino acid sequence: CAWGTGFGEAFF.

This clone occurred once. The V call is TRBV9, the J call TRBJ1-1, with TRBD1 matching over 12 bases. The CDR3 contains 16 residues. In germline, CDR1 is SGDLS, CDR2 YYNGEE. Trimming at V came to 5 bases and at J to 3 bases, leaving 8 bases not matched to a gene. For the CDR3, the DNA is TGTGCCAGCAGTGACAGGGACAGGGGGCTCGACACTGAAGCTTTCTTT. Translation gives CASSDRDRGLDTEAFF. The variable domain in full, completed from reference TRBV9 and TRBJ1-1, reads DSGVTQTPKHLITATGQRVTLRCSPRSGDLSVYWYQQSLDQGLQFLIQYYNGEERAKGNILERFSAQQFPDLHSELNLSSLELGDSALYFCASSDRDRGLDTEAFFGQGTRLTVV.

The chain has TRBV27 and TRBJ1-2; D may be TRBD1 (5 bases). Germline values: CDR1 MNHEY, CDR2 SMNVEV (reference sequence). With 3 bases removed from V and 4 bases from J, the gap between germline ends came to 24 bases. This CDR3 region has 18 residues. CDR3 amino acids: CASSFPAGRKETVYGYTF. CDR3 bases: TGTGCCAGCAGTTTTCCCGCAGGGCGAAAGGAGACTGTCTATGGCTACACCTTC.

V and J are TRBV5-4 and TRBJ1-4; a weak D match, TRBD1 (6 bases). The length of the CDR3 is 15 residues. Germline V gene lookup returns CDR1 SGHNT and CDR2 YYREEE (reference sequence). V was clipped by 6 bases and J by 0 bases, with 12 bases between them. In DNA form, the CDR3 reads TGTGCCAGCAAAAGGACAGCTGCAACTAATGAAAAACTGTTTTTT. It specifies CASKRTAATNEKLFF.

The chain carries TRBV6-5 and TRBJ1-6, with TRBD1 as a possible D gene (5 bases). Trimming took 6 bases from V and 8 from J, leaving 14 bases between them. CDR3 size: 14 residues. Per germline, CDR1 MNHEY and CDR2 SVGAGI. CDR3 bases: TGTGCCAGCAGCAGCAGGGTTTCGGATTCACCCCTCCACTTT. It encodes CASSSRVSDSPLHF.

The chain couples TRBV9 to TRBJ2-1, with 8 bases lining up with TRBD2. Germline trimming cut 0 bases from V and 3 bases from J; bases unmatched to any gene: 5. CDR1 and CDR2 from the germline V gene are SGDLS and YYNGEE. There are 16 residues in the CDR3. This chain's CDR3 is CASSVVLSGGYNEQFF. CDR3 sequence (DNA): TGTGCCAGCAGCGTAGTATTAAGCGGGGGCTACAATGAGCAGTTCTTC.

The J gene is TRBJ1-1, the V gene TRBV18, with D perhaps TRBD1 (5 bases). This CDR3 comprises 15 residues. The germline V gene has CDR1 KGHSH and CDR2 LQKENI. V gave up 4 bases and J gave up 3 bases, with 15 bases separating them. The CDR3 is CASSQESGVDTEAFF. The DNA of the CDR3 is TGTGCCAGCTCACAAGAATCGGGGGTCGACACTGAAGCTTTCTTT.